This T cell receptor beta chain was recorded in a study of blood T cell repertoires in COVID-19. Study summary: Samples of COVID-19 (acute and convalescent) were obtained from the United States, Italy and Spain.

Cohort allocation depended upon clinical history that participants reported. This table comes from immunoSEQ multiplex PCR, and its TCRdb copy is limited to in-frame clones, with some not included. The sample lists a few hundred thousand clones; less than 90% were seen once. The germline V gene has CDR1 KGHSH and CDR2 LQKENI. V dropped 0 bases and J dropped 8 bases, with 7 bases sitting between them. This CDR3 spans 12 amino acids. The receptor comes from a woman younger than 45 who had recovered from COVID-19. Material: PBMCs or T cells enriched from blood (not recorded which). This chain links TRBV18 with TRBJ1-2; D unresolved. The CDR3 bases are TGTGCCAGCTCACCACCCGGGTTCGGCTACACCTTC. This encodes CASSPPGFGYTF.